These T cell receptor beta chains were read from a single sample in a study of vaccination effects on CD4 cells after COVID-19. Measured with immunoSEQ multiplex PCR; TCRdb has only the in-frame clones, and not every one. The table records 26,000 or so clones, around three quarters of them present only once. These receptors' antigens are unknown. The sequencing used CD4+ T cells from PBMCs cultured with HCoV-NL63 spike peptides, collected before COVID-19 vaccination. The receptors shown here come from a human donor who had a prior SARS-CoV-2 infection. Each CDR3 is given with its conserved first and last residue. The order of the fields is clone size, V gene, D gene, J gene, CDR3 DNA, CDR3 protein. The D gene is left open where the match is weak. Clone size appears in some rows only: once, few, many, or a class for an expanded clone.

clone_size: NA; v_call: TRBV6-5; d_call: NA; j_call: TRBJ1-5; cdr3_nt: TGTGCCAGCAGTTACCGGTATAGGGTCAGGCCCCAGCATTTT; cdr3_aa: CASSYRYRVRPQHF
clone_size: NA; v_call: TRBV19; d_call: TRBD1; j_call: TRBJ2-5; cdr3_nt: TGTGCCAGTAGATTGACAGGGGACCAAGAGACCCAGTACTTC; cdr3_aa: CASRLTGDQETQYF
clone_size: NA; v_call: TRBV6-6; d_call: NA; j_call: TRBJ1-2; cdr3_nt: TGTGCCAGCAGTAGCGGGGGCTATGGCTACACCTTC; cdr3_aa: CASSSGGYGYTF
clone_size: NA; v_call: TRBV2; d_call: NA; j_call: TRBJ2-7; cdr3_nt: TGTGCCAGCAGTGAAAAGGGGTGGGACAAAACCTACGAGCAGTACTTC; cdr3_aa: CASSEKGWDKTYEQYF
clone_size: NA; v_call: TRBV4-2; d_call: NA; j_call: TRBJ2-3; cdr3_nt: TGTGCCAGCAGCCTAACCCGGGGGTCGGACACAGATACGCAGTATTTT; cdr3_aa: CASSLTRGSDTDTQYF
clone_size: NA; v_call: TRBV3-1/TRBV3-2; d_call: TRBD2; j_call: TRBJ2-1; cdr3_nt: TGTGCCAGCAGCCAAGGTGTCGGGTGGGGGGGAACCTACAATGAGCAGTTCTTC; cdr3_aa: CASSQGVGWGGTYNEQFF
clone_size: NA; v_call: TRBV6-2/TRBV6-3; d_call: NA; j_call: TRBJ2-3; cdr3_nt: TGTGCCAGCAGTTACTCGTCCGGGGACTTCACAGATACGCAGTATTTT; cdr3_aa: CASSYSSGDFTDTQYF
clone_size: NA; v_call: TRBV11-3; d_call: TRBD2; j_call: TRBJ2-1; cdr3_nt: TGTGCCAGCAGCTTAGTTCTAGCGGGGGGGCGCAATGAGCAGTTCTTC; cdr3_aa: CASSLVLAGGRNEQFF
clone_size: once; v_call: TRBV5-6; d_call: NA; j_call: TRBJ1-1; cdr3_nt: TGTGCCAGCAGCTTGGACTTAGCGAACACTGAAGCTTTCTTT; cdr3_aa: CASSLDLANTEAFF
clone_size: NA; v_call: TRBV12-5; d_call: NA; j_call: TRBJ1-1; cdr3_nt: TGTGCTAGTGGTTTGGAGGCGAACACTGAAGCTTTCTTT; cdr3_aa: CASGLEANTEAFF
clone_size: NA; v_call: TRBV7-2; d_call: NA; j_call: TRBJ2-2; cdr3_nt: TGTGCCAGCAGCTTATTCTCCGGGGAGCTGTTTTTT; cdr3_aa: CASSLFSGELFF
clone_size: NA; v_call: TRBV5-1; d_call: NA; j_call: TRBJ1-1; cdr3_nt: TGCGCCAGCAGCCTTCAAGCACGGGGGACCTCTGAAGCTTTCTTT; cdr3_aa: CASSLQARGTSEAFF
clone_size: NA; v_call: TRBV5-6; d_call: NA; j_call: TRBJ1-2; cdr3_nt: TGTGCCAGCAGCTTGGACAGGGACTATGGCTACACCTTC; cdr3_aa: CASSLDRDYGYTF
clone_size: NA; v_call: TRBV6-6; d_call: NA; j_call: TRBJ1-5; cdr3_nt: TGTGCCAGCACCGAACCCGACAGTGTCAATCAGCCCCAGCATTTT; cdr3_aa: CASTEPDSVNQPQHF
clone_size: NA; v_call: TRBV11-3; d_call: NA; j_call: TRBJ2-3; cdr3_nt: TGTGCCAGCAGCTTAGATGTTGTGGTAGATGGAGATACGCAGTATTTT; cdr3_aa: CASSLDVVVDGDTQYF